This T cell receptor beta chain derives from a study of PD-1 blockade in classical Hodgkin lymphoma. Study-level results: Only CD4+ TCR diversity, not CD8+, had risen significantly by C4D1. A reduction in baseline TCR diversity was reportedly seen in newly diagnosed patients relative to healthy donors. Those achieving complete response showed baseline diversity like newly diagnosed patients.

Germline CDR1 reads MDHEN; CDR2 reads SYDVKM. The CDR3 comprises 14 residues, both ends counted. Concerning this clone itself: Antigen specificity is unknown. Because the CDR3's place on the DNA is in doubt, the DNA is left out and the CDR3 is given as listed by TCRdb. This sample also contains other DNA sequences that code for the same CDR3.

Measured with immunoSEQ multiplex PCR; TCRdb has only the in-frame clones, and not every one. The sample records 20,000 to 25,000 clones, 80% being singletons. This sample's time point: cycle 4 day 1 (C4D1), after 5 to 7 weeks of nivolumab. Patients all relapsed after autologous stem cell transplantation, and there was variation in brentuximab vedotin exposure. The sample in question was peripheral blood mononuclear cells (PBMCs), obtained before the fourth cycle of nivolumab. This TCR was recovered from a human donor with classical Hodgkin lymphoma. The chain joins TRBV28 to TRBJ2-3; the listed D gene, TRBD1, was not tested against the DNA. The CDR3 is CASSFLAGTDTQYF.